The following is a T cell receptor beta chain sequence with its context. This record belongs to a study of blood T cell repertoires in COVID-19. Background on the study: Samples representing acute and convalescent COVID-19 were sourced from the United States, Italy and Spain. PBMCs, B-cell-depleted T cells, or T cells were the source of the cDNA or gDNA that made up the material.

Seattle's enrolled individuals joined amid active infection and were then monitored longitudinally. As processed by the authors: The assay estimated nucleated cells by amplifying reference gene primers. The protocol was immunoSEQ multiplex PCR, while the TCRdb copy is restricted to in-frame clones and leaves out a portion. D and trimming were read from the DNA, whereas the V and J calls and clone size are those reported in that table. The sample lists roughly 120,000 clones, more than 70% seen once, with around 6% in the top ten. Germline V gives CDR1 MNHEY, CDR2 SVGEGT. CDR3 length equals 18 residues. Trimming took 1 base from V and 1 from J; bases not matched to a gene: 10.

The sequenced material came from peripheral blood. This sequence joins TRBV6-2 or TRBV6-3 and TRBJ2-5; 9 bases map to TRBD2. The sequence was obtained from a woman in her sixties with COVID-19, enrolled during active disease. The DNA for the CDR3 is TGTGCCAGCAGTTACTATGGGGTTAGCGGGGGAACCCAAGAGACCCAGTACTTC. Encoded protein: CASSYYGVSGGTQETQYF.